The 32 T cell receptor beta chains presented below share a single source sample, sequenced in a study of blood T cell repertoires in COVID-19. The method was immunoSEQ multiplex PCR; TCRdb's version includes in-frame clones alone and lacks a portion of them. The sample contains under 200,000 clones, 84% of which appear only once. The sequencing sample was made of peripheral blood. The receptors come from an elderly woman with COVID-19, enrolled during active disease.

This clone was recorded once. This chain's CDR3 is CASSLALGKADYGYTF. As DNA, the CDR3 is TGTGCCAGCAGCTTAGCGCTCGGGAAGGCAGACTATGGCTACACCTTC. The chain recombines TRBV7-9 with TRBJ1-2; D gene ambiguous. Trimming shortened V by 0 bases and J by 3 bases, and 14 bases separated the two germline ends. Germline assignment: CDR1 SEHNR and CDR2 FQNEAQ (reference sequence). The CDR3 totals 16 residues.

V gene TRBV7-2 combines with J gene TRBJ2-3; 10 nucleotides agree with TRBD2. V was clipped by 0 bases and J by 6 bases; unmatched bases: 6. From germline, CDR1 is SGHTA and CDR2 FQGNSA. The length of the CDR3 is 16 residues. CDR3 coding DNA: TGTGCCAGCAGCTTAGCGAGGATAGCGGGGGGTGATACGCAGTATTTT. Translation gives CASSLARIAGGDTQYF.

This rearrangement joins TRBV18 to TRBJ2-2; D is undetermined. The V end lost 1 base, the J end lost 8 bases, and 23 bases lay between the germline ends. CDR1 KGHSH and CDR2 LQKENI come from the germline V gene. There are 18 residues in the CDR3. CDR3 sequence: CASSPRPREYHVLGELFF. The CDR3 bases are TGTGCCAGCTCACCACGCCCAAGAGAATACCACGTTTTGGGGGAGCTGTTTTTT.

This rearrangement joins TRBV7-9 to TRBJ1-4; D unresolved. V shed 1 base and J shed 8 bases, with 14 bases lying between them. This CDR3 is built from 15 residues. Germline values: CDR1 SEHNR, CDR2 FQNEAQ (reference sequence). The CDR3 loop is CASSLEFHRGEKLFF. CDR3 sequence (DNA): TGTGCCAGCAGCTTAGAGTTTCACAGAGGGGAAAAACTGTTTTTT.

The chain employs TRBV9 and TRBJ2-2; maybe TRBD2 (5 bases). V was cut by 4 bases and J by 6 bases, with 7 bases left in between. The germline V gene encodes CDR1 SGDLS and CDR2 YYNGEE. This CDR3 has 12 residues. CDR3 DNA sequence: TGTGCCAGCAGCCCGGGGTCCGGGGAGCTGTTTTTT. It is translated as CASSPGSGELFF.

The V gene is TRBV29-1, the J gene TRBJ2-5; 15 bases agree with TRBD2. Per the germline V gene, CDR1 is SQVTM and CDR2 is ANQGSEA. The CDR3 runs 15 residues. After removal of 4 bases from V and 4 bases from J, the junction contained 4 bases not matched to a gene. The chain's CDR3 is CSVVRTSGGVETQYF. In nucleotides, the CDR3 is TGCAGCGTTGTAAGGACTAGCGGGGGGGTAGAGACCCAGTACTTC.

CDR3 sequence (DNA): TGTGCCAGCAGCTTGGCGGGTCTCATGAACACTGAAGCTTTCTTT. Its protein is CASSLAGLMNTEAFF. The rearrangement joins TRBV5-4 to TRBJ1-1, with D uncertain. V dropped 0 bases and J dropped 0 bases, with 9 bases sitting between them. The CDR3 totals 15 residues. CDR1 and CDR2 from the germline V gene are SGHNT and YYREEE (reference sequence).

The V and J genes are TRBV4-1 and TRBJ2-7, with 8 nucleotides matching TRBD2. This CDR3 region has 15 residues. Germline CDR1 reads MGHRA; CDR2 reads YSYEKL. The ends lost 2 bases at V and 8 bases at J; junction bases unmatched: 11. The CDR3 DNA sequence: TGCGCCAGCAGCCAACTAGGGACTAGGTTCAGTAAGCAGTACTTC. Translated: CASSQLGTRFSKQYF.

The table lists this clone with a few counts. The CDR3 here is CASSFGLYEQYF. CDR3 sequence (DNA): TGTGCCAGCAGTTTCGGTCTCTACGAGCAGTACTTC. The chain couples TRBV6-2 or TRBV6-3 to TRBJ2-7; D is ambiguous. CDR3 length: 12 amino acids. V was clipped by 4 bases and J by 3 bases, with 7 bases between them. Germline values: CDR1 MNHEY, CDR2 SVGEGT.

The chain uses TRBV27 and TRBJ2-1; 12 bases are a match to TRBD2. V shed 8 bases and J 5 bases; nucleotides not matched to a gene: 4. CDR1 is MNHEY, CDR2 SMNVEV, per germline (reference sequence). The CDR3 is 14 residues long. CDR3 region: CASLRTSGNNEQFF. The DNA for the CDR3 is TGTGCCAGCCTACGGACTAGCGGGAACAATGAGCAGTTCTTC.

This chain uses TRBV27 with TRBJ1-4, with D maybe TRBD1 (5 bases). The CDR3 contains 18 residues. Germline CDR1 is MNHEY and CDR2 is SMNVEV (reference sequence). Trimming left V 6 bases short and J 7 bases short, with 27 bases between. For the CDR3, the DNA is TGTGCCAGCAGGCAAAAAGTCGGGGGGATAGGGCTCGGTGAAAAACTGTTTTTT. Protein: CASRQKVGGIGLGEKLFF.

In this sample, this clone turned up once. V usage is TRBV5-4 and J usage is TRBJ2-1, with 7 bases lining up with TRBD1. CDR1 SGHNT and CDR2 YYREEE come from the germline V gene (reference sequence). V lost 4 bases and J lost 2; bases outside the gene matches: 6. The CDR3 has 15 residues. The CDR3 DNA reads as TGTGCCAGCAGCCTGACAGGGCGGGCCTACAATGAGCAGTTCTTC. Its translation is CASSLTGRAYNEQFF.

V and J are TRBV9 and TRBJ2-1, with 7 nucleotides matching TRBD2. CDR1 and CDR2 from the germline V gene are SGDLS and YYNGEE. Trimming at V came to 3 bases and at J to 4 bases, leaving 10 bases not matched to a gene. This CDR3 spans 16 amino acids. The CDR3 reads CASSALPAGIYNEQFF. The CDR3 bases are TGTGCCAGCAGCGCCCTCCCAGCGGGAATATACAATGAGCAGTTCTTC.

The V call is TRBV29-1, the J call TRBJ2-3; 12 bases agree with TRBD2. J was trimmed by 3 bases and V by 7 bases; bases with no gene match: 5. The CDR3 is 14 residues long. Germline assignment: CDR1 SQVTM and CDR2 ANQGSEA. The CDR3 sequence is CSAQLAGGTDTQYF. CDR3 nucleotide sequence: TGCAGCGCCCAACTAGCGGGAGGAACAGATACGCAGTATTTT.

The rearrangement joins TRBV27 to TRBJ1-6, with 8 bases lining up with TRBD1. The CDR3 is 16 amino acids. The V gene end was trimmed by 7 bases and the J gene end by 6 bases; junction bases not matched to a gene: 11. Germline V gene data show CDR1 as MNHEY and CDR2 as SMNVEV (reference sequence). CDR3 sequence: CASTFSGTGLNSPLHF. The CDR3, as DNA: TGTGCCAGCACTTTTTCCGGGACAGGCCTTAATTCACCCCTCCACTTT.

The rearrangement joins TRBV28 to TRBJ1-3, with D hard to call. Germline V gene data show CDR1 as MDHEN and CDR2 as SYDVKM. CDR3 length: 14 residues. The V end lost 7 bases, the J end lost 2 bases, and 12 bases lay between the germline ends. The CDR3 nucleotides are TGTGCCAGCATCAGTGGAGGGACTGGAAACACCATATATTTT. It encodes CASISGGTGNTIYF.

V usage is TRBV2 and J usage is TRBJ1-3; D unclear. CDR3 length: 15 amino acids. Germline loops: CDR1 SNHLY, CDR2 FYNNEI. V lost 5 bases and J lost 4, with 15 bases in between. The CDR3 DNA follows: TGTGCCAGCAGTCCCTCGTGGGCGGGGGGAAACACCATATATTTT. Protein: CASSPSWAGGNTIYF.

Written as DNA, the CDR3 is TGTGCCAGCAGCGTTACTAGCACAGAGACCCAGTACTTC. The encoded protein is CASSVTSTETQYF. V usage is TRBV5-4 and J usage is TRBJ2-5, with D tentatively TRBD2 (6 bases). The CDR3 sequence is 13 residues long. The V gene's germline CDR1 is SGHNT and CDR2 YYREEE (reference sequence). V was cut by 4 bases and J by 4 bases, with 11 bases left in between. The full variable domain, rest sourced from reference TRBV5-4 and TRBJ2-5, is ETGVTQSPTHLIKTRGQQVTLRCSSQSGHNTVSWYQQALGQGPQFIFQYYREEENGRGNFPPRFSGLQFPNYSSELNVNALELDDSALYLCASSVTSTETQYFGPGTRLLVL.

This clone was seen only once. The chain joins TRBV6-5 to TRBJ2-7; no definite D call. CDR1 is MNHEY, CDR2 SVGAGI, per germline. Trimming removed 6 bases at V and 3 bases at J, with 6 bases between. The CDR3 has 11 residues. The CDR3 DNA is TGTGCCAGCAGCAACGGCTACGAGCAGTACTTC. Amino acid sequence: CASSNGYEQYF.

This clone has only one observation. The chain joins TRBV5-8 to TRBJ2-7; the match to TRBD2 covers 10 bases. J was trimmed by 2 bases and V by 3 bases; bases with no gene match: 14. Germline CDR1 SGHTS, CDR2 YDEGEE. The CDR3 consists of 18 residues. The CDR3 spells CASSSSTGRLAGAYEQYF. The CDR3 DNA sequence: TGTGCCAGCAGCTCCTCGACAGGGCGGCTAGCGGGGGCCTACGAGCAGTACTTC.

V and J are TRBV18 and TRBJ1-2; 8 bases are a match to TRBD1. The germline gives CDR1 KGHSH, CDR2 LQKENI. This CDR3 comprises 14 residues. J was trimmed by 7 bases and V by 6 bases; bases with no gene match: 10. The CDR3 reads CASSPRTGRGGYTF. The CDR3 DNA is TGTGCCAGCTCTCCAAGGACAGGGCGAGGTGGCTACACCTTC.

Concerning this clone: This CDR3 is also generated by other DNA sequences in the sample. The genes are TRBV5-1 and TRBJ1-3; D remains unclear. The CDR3 runs 15 residues. Germline CDR1 and CDR2: SGHRS and YFSETQ. V lost 0 bases to trimming and J lost 0 bases, with 7 bases between them. CDR3 protein: CASSLGGSSGNTIYF. CDR3 sequence (DNA): TGCGCCAGCAGCTTGGGCGGAAGCTCTGGAAACACCATATATTTT.

The CDR3 loop is CASSRRALGYTF. For the CDR3, the DNA is TGTGCCAGCAGCCGCCGCGCGCTGGGCTACACCTTC. The chain recombines TRBV12-3 or TRBV12-4 with TRBJ1-2; D remains ambiguous. V lost 6 bases and J 8 bases, leaving 13 bases between the germline ends. This CDR3 has 12 residues.

CDR3 nucleotide sequence: TGTGCCTGGATAGGAGCGGGGGGGTCGGTAAATACGCAGTATTTT. Translated, it gives CAWIGAGGSVNTQYF. The V and J genes are TRBV30 and TRBJ2-3; 10 bases agree with TRBD2. The germline V gene encodes CDR1 GTSNPN and CDR2 SVGIG (reference sequence). V was pared by 4 bases and J by 7 bases, with 11 bases of the junction left unmatched. CDR3 size: 15 residues.

The V gene is TRBV7-8, the J gene TRBJ2-7; TRBD1 aligns across 8 bases. Looked up from germline, CDR1 is SGHVS and CDR2 is FQNEAQ. There are 13 residues in the CDR3. V gave up 5 bases and J gave up 5 bases; unmatched junction bases: 5. The CDR3 DNA follows: TGTGCCAGCAGCGAGGACAGGGACCACGAGCAGTACTTC. Its protein product is CASSEDRDHEQYF.

The chain carries TRBV5-1 and TRBJ2-5, with a weak D call TRBD1 (5 bases). Germline V gives CDR1 SGHRS, CDR2 YFSETQ. Trimming removed 4 bases at V and 2 bases at J, with 12 bases between. This CDR3 region has 14 residues. The DNA for the CDR3 is TGCGCCAGCAGCATAGGACACTTTCAAGAGACCCAGTACTTC. Amino acids: CASSIGHFQETQYF.

The chain combines TRBV18 with TRBJ2-3; D might be TRBD2 (6 bases). This CDR3 comprises 13 residues. The V end lost 2 bases, the J end lost 4 bases, and 7 bases lay between the germline ends. The germline CDR1 and CDR2 sequences are KGHSH and LQKENI. The DNA for the CDR3 is TGTGCCAGCTCACCAACGGGGGCAGATACGCAGTATTTT. Translation: CASSPTGADTQYF.

The chain recombines TRBV19 with TRBJ1-5; no clear D gene. CDR1 and CDR2 (germline): LNHDA, SQIVND (reference sequence). V was clipped by 8 bases and J by 1 base, with 12 bases between them. This CDR3 is 14 amino acids long. The CDR3 nucleotides are TGTGCCAGTCGCAACCTAGACAGCAATCAGCCCCAGCATTTT. This encodes CASRNLDSNQPQHF.

V gene TRBV9 combines with J gene TRBJ2-3, with 8 bases aligning to TRBD2. The CDR3 is 16 amino acids. The ends lost 3 bases at V and 2 bases at J; junction bases unmatched: 8. CDR1 and CDR2 (germline): SGDLS, YYNGEE. The CDR3 region is CASSAQGGGNTDTQYF. The CDR3 region has the DNA TGTGCCAGCAGCGCCCAGGGCGGGGGGAACACAGATACGCAGTATTTT.

Only one count was recorded for this clone. V gene TRBV4-3 combines with J gene TRBJ2-2, with TRBD1 matching over 7 bases. The V gene end was trimmed by 6 bases and the J gene end by 3 bases; junction bases not matched to a gene: 10. The CDR3 runs 16 residues. Germline CDR1 and CDR2: LGHNA and YSLEER. The CDR3, as DNA: TGCGCCAGCAGGCACAGGGGTGGTAGTTACACCGGGGAGCTGTTTTTT. Amino acid sequence: CASRHRGGSYTGELFF.

This rearrangement joins TRBV30 to TRBJ1-2; the match to TRBD1 covers 7 bases. The CDR3 is 14 amino acids. The germline V gene encodes CDR1 GTSNPN and CDR2 SVGIG (reference sequence). V was clipped by 3 bases and J by 6 bases; unmatched bases: 10. CDR3 in amino acids: CAWSGGGTGNGYTF. In DNA form, the CDR3 reads TGTGCCTGGAGCGGAGGGGGCACTGGAAATGGCTACACCTTC.

The chain carries TRBV5-6 and TRBJ2-3; 12 bases are shared with TRBD2. The ends lost 4 bases at V and 5 bases at J; junction bases unmatched: 5. Looked up from germline, CDR1 is SGHDT and CDR2 is YYEEEE. The CDR3 loop spans 15 amino acids. As DNA, the CDR3 is TGTGCCAGCAGCCCTAGCGGGAGGGCCAGAGATACGCAGTATTTT. Its protein is CASSPSGRARDTQYF.